This T cell receptor (beta chain) was identified during a study of vaccination and CD4 T cells after COVID-19. Treatment given: roughly 11-day PBMC culture with coronavirus spike peptide pools or control peptides (ViraFEST assay). This clonotype was seen only a few times. What it binds is unknown. There are 11 residues in the CDR3. CDR1 and CDR2 from the germline V gene are SNHLY and FYNNEI. V lost 4 bases to trimming and J lost 3 bases, with 3 bases between them. Once obtained from cultured CD4+ T cells, the DNA was sequenced using the Oncomine TCR Beta short-read assay. TCRdb used MiXCR to reprocess the PCR reads, holding one entry per CDR3 protein. The profile shows some 15,000 distinct CDR3 sequences, 45% to 65% of them singletons.

This clonotype was obtained from a human donor who had recovered from COVID-19. J is TRBJ1-1 and V is TRBV2, with unresolved D. Sequences were obtained from CD4+ T cells from blood, cultured in vitro. CDR3 in DNA: TGTGCCAGCAGTGTATACACTGAAGCTTTCTTT. Encoded protein: CASSVYTEAFF.